This T cell receptor (beta chain) was obtained from a study of OX40 agonist ivuxolimab in advanced cancers. Blood specimens came from baseline, cycle 4 day 1, and cycle 7 day 1. With 5 bases removed from V and 7 bases from J, the gap between germline ends came to 24 bases. Germline V CDR1 and CDR2: SGHRS, YFSETQ. The CDR3 is made up of 17 amino acids. Using immunoSEQ multiplex PCR, the repertoire was profiled, and TCRdb retains in-frame clones only, with some absent. The table records 30,000 to 45,000 clones, approximately 82% of them present only once. The source is an adult with an advanced solid tumor such as melanoma, head and neck, liver or kidney cancer. V and J are TRBV5-1 and TRBJ2-2, with D possibly called TRBD1 or TRBD2 (5 bases each). The specimen comprised CD4+ or CD8+ T cells sorted from blood, sampled in a trial of the OX40 agonist ivuxolimab. CDR3 region: CASRPQGPGRIGGELFF. The CDR3 DNA is TGCGCCAGCAGGCCGCAGGGACCCGGCCGAATTGGCGGGGAGCTGTTTTTT.